This T cell receptor beta chain was identified in a study of blood T cell repertoires in COVID-19. The wider study: The analysed material was cDNA or gDNA that came from T cells, B-cell-depleted T cells, or PBMCs.

In the authors' workflow: Estimation of nucleated cell counts relied on the amplification of reference gene primers. Here immunoSEQ multiplex PCR was the method, and the copy in TCRdb shows in-frame clones only, minus some. V and J calls and clone size are given by that table; D and trimming were obtained from the DNA. The top ten clones hold 1.5% to 2% of a sample with 100,000 to 150,000 clones, about 70% of them seen once. Deletions cut 0 bases from V and 8 bases from J, with 11 bases between. This CDR3 contains 13 residues. The germline V gene encodes CDR1 SGHRS and CDR2 YFSETQ. The receptor's source is a woman aged 70-85 years with acute or convalescent COVID-19. This chain links TRBV5-1 with TRBJ1-2, with a tentative D call TRBD1 (5 bases). The sample comprised peripheral blood. As DNA, the CDR3 is TGCGCCAGCAGCTTGGAGGGGAAAGGAGGCTACACCTTC. As protein: CASSLEGKGGYTF.